One sample yielded the 7 T cell receptor beta chains listed below, sequenced in a study of CD8+ T cells in alopecia areata. The sequencing template was cDNA reverse transcribed from extracted RNA. The method was immunoSEQ multiplex PCR; TCRdb's version includes in-frame clones alone and lacks a portion of them. The data show tens of thousands of clones, 44% seen once. Sequencing input: NKG2D-low CD8+ T cells sorted from blood. These receptor sequences come from a human donor with alopecia areata.

This clone was detected a few times. V and J are TRBV4-1 and TRBJ2-7, with 7 positions matching TRBD1. CDR1 is MGHRA and CDR2 is YSYEKL in the germline V gene. The length of the CDR3 is 14 residues. V gave up 1 base and J gave up 2 bases; unmatched junction bases: 2. As DNA, the CDR3 is TGCGCCAGCAGCCAAGGGACAGGAACCTACGAGCAGTACTTC. It specifies CASSQGTGTYEQYF.

The J gene is TRBJ2-7, the V gene TRBV27; 8 positions match TRBD2. CDR3 length equals 16 residues. Germline loops: CDR1 MNHEY, CDR2 SMNVEV (reference sequence). Unmatched junction bases numbered 10, after V lost 4 bases and J lost 2 bases. CDR3 loop: CASSSEVSGATYEQYF. CDR3 DNA sequence: TGTGCCAGCAGTTCCGAGGTTAGCGGGGCCACCTACGAGCAGTACTTC.

The V gene is TRBV6-6, the J gene TRBJ2-3; the D gene is possibly TRBD2 (6 bases). This CDR3 region has 11 residues. Germline V CDR1 and CDR2: MNHNY, SVGAGI (reference sequence). Trimming took 8 bases from V and 9 from J, leaving 12 bases between them. CDR3 nucleotides: TGTGCCAGCCGGGACTCCCAGACGCAGTATTTT. Translated, it gives CASRDSQTQYF.

This clone has only a few counts. The gene calls are TRBV28 and TRBJ2-2, with 7 bases fitting TRBD2. CDR3 length equals 17 residues. Germline V gene data show CDR1 as MDHEN and CDR2 as SYDVKM. With 2 bases clipped from V and 1 base from J, the junction kept 7 bases outside the gene matches. The CDR3 loop is CASSLGVASGNTGELFF. The CDR3 region has the DNA TGTGCCAGCAGTTTAGGTGTGGCTAGCGGGAACACCGGGGAGCTGTTTTTT. Full variable domain (rest looked up from reference TRBV28 and TRBJ2-2): DVKVTQSSRYLVKRTGEKVFLECVQDMDHENMFWYRQDPGLGLRLIYFSYDVKMKEKGDIPEGYSVSREKKERFSLILESASTNQTSMYLCASSLGVASGNTGELFFGEGSRLTVL.

J is TRBJ2-1 and V is TRBV5-6; D is uncertain. Germline CDR1 reads SGHDT; CDR2 reads YYEEEE. The CDR3 loop spans 11 amino acids. Trimming left V 2 bases short and J 10 bases short, with 7 bases between. The CDR3 sequence: CASSFGREQFF. In DNA form, the CDR3 reads TGTGCCAGCAGCTTCGGTAGGGAGCAGTTCTTC.

This clone turned up a few times. A far larger clone is one nucleotide away, so this likely arose from a read error. The V call is TRBV4-2, the J call TRBJ2-7; no firm D call. The CDR3 contains 12 residues. Germline loops: CDR1 LGHNA, CDR2 YNFKEQ. V lost 0 bases and J lost 6, with 6 bases in between. For the CDR3, the DNA is TGTGCCAGCAGCCAAGATGTGGGCGAGCAGTACTTC. Translation: CASSQDVGEQYF.

This clone was observed a few times. The chain couples TRBV4-1 to TRBJ2-7; tentatively, D is TRBD1 or TRBD2 (5 bases each). This CDR3 spans 14 amino acids. The V and J ends lost 4 bases and 0 bases respectively, with 10 bases between them. Germline values: CDR1 MGHRA, CDR2 YSYEKL. In DNA form, the CDR3 reads TGCGCCAGCAGCCTTCGGGACGGCTCCTACGAGCAGTACTTC. It is translated as CASSLRDGSYEQYF.